A single sample gave rise to the 31 T cell receptor beta chains below, sequenced in a study of a mutant IDH1 vaccine in newly diagnosed glioma. Their antigens are not known. Stated time point: week 11, during vaccination. Doses of 300 ug of mutant IDH1 20-mer peptide were given with topical imiquimod. Assay used: immunoSEQ multiplex PCR; TCRdb lists only in-frame clones, some missing. The sample lists roughly 130,000 clones, roughly 77% seen once, with under 5.5% in the top ten. Sequenced here: PBMCs, sampled from a glioma patient whose treatment included an IDH1 peptide vaccine. All receptors come from a man aged 35 to 55 with glioma.

The rearrangement joins TRBV4-2 to TRBJ2-1; TRBD2 aligns across 10 bases. The J segment lost 0 bases and the V segment lost 0 bases, leaving 11 bases of the junction unmatched. This CDR3 contains 20 residues. CDR1 is LGHNA, CDR2 YNFKEQ, per germline. The DNA of the CDR3 is TGTGCCAGCAGCCAAGATAAAGGACTAGCGGCAACGAGCTCCTACAATGAGCAGTTCTTC. Translating it yields CASSQDKGLAATSSYNEQFF.

The V gene is TRBV30, the J gene TRBJ1-5; D unresolved. V dropped 0 bases and J dropped 0 bases, with 12 bases sitting between them. CDR1 and CDR2 from the germline V gene are GTSNPN and SVGIG (reference sequence). The CDR3 covers 16 residues. CDR3 residues: CAWSVPNLNSNQPQHF. The DNA for the CDR3 is TGTGCCTGGAGTGTACCCAACCTTAATAGCAATCAGCCCCAGCATTTT.

This clone has only a few counts. The chain joins TRBV28 to TRBJ1-2; TRBD1 agrees at 8 bases. Unmatched junction bases numbered 0, after V lost 8 bases and J lost 4 bases. In germline, CDR1 is MDHEN, CDR2 SYDVKM. This CDR3 contains 11 residues. CDR3 nucleotides: TGTGCCAGCGGACAGGGCTATGGCTACACCTTC. This codes for CASGQGYGYTF.

The genes are TRBV11-2 and TRBJ2-3; a weak D match, TRBD2 (5 bases). Germline values: CDR1 SGHAT, CDR2 FQNNGV. The CDR3 is 13 amino acids. V was pared by 5 bases and J by 8 bases, with 14 bases between. The CDR3 nucleotides read TGTGCCAGCAGCCAGACCGGGGTCGGTACGCAGTATTTT. Translating it yields CASSQTGVGTQYF.

The gene calls are TRBV15 and TRBJ1-2; TRBD1 matches 7 bases. Germline V gives CDR1 LNHNV, CDR2 YYDKDF (reference sequence). The V segment lost 3 bases and the J segment 7 bases; nucleotides outside the gene matches: 5. The CDR3 sequence is 13 residues long. This chain's CDR3 is CATSSAQGSGYTF. The CDR3 DNA sequence: TGTGCCACCAGCAGTGCACAGGGGTCTGGCTACACCTTC.

The CDR3 is CASNPTGRGAGEQYF. CDR3 DNA: TGTGCCAGCAATCCGACGGGGAGGGGGGCAGGTGAGCAGTACTTC. The V and J genes are TRBV2 and TRBJ2-7; D possibly corresponds to TRBD2 (7 bases). The CDR3 consists of 15 residues. Per the germline V gene, CDR1 is SNHLY and CDR2 is FYNNEI. V lost 7 bases and J lost 7, with 23 bases in between.

The chain links TRBV29-1 to TRBJ2-5; D might be TRBD2 (6 bases). CDR1 SQVTM and CDR2 ANQGSEA come from the germline V gene. V lost 3 bases and J 5 bases, leaving 13 bases between the germline ends. The CDR3 is 13 residues long. The chain's CDR3 is CSVDRDFGETQYF. CDR3 DNA sequence: TGCAGCGTTGACCGGGACTTCGGGGAGACCCAGTACTTC.

A few counts support this clone. V usage is TRBV7-9 and J usage is TRBJ2-3, with a possible D match to TRBD2 (6 bases). Germline CDR1 reads SEHNR; CDR2 reads FQNEAQ (reference sequence). The CDR3 contains 14 residues. V shed 5 bases and J shed 6 bases, with 15 bases lying between them. CDR3 coding DNA: TGTGCCAGCAGCCCCACCGGAGGGGACGATACGCAGTATTTT. It translates to CASSPTGGDDTQYF.

The rearrangement uses TRBV7-2 and TRBJ2-3; D not certain. From germline, CDR1 is SGHTA and CDR2 FQGNSA. This CDR3 has 15 residues. V was cut by 2 bases and J by 1 base, with 10 bases left in between. The CDR3 sequence is CASSLFPRGTDTQYF. The CDR3 nucleotides read TGTGCCAGCAGCTTATTTCCAAGAGGCACAGATACGCAGTATTTT.

The chain carries TRBV10-1 and TRBJ2-7, with 8 bases that match TRBD1. Trimming removed 2 bases from V and 5 bases from J; junction bases left unmatched: 8. Germline CDR1 and CDR2: WNHNN and SYGVQD (reference sequence). This CDR3 region has 15 residues. The CDR3: CASSETPDRVHEQYF. CDR3 nucleotides: TGCGCCAGCAGTGAGACTCCGGACAGGGTACACGAGCAGTACTTC.

In nucleotides, the CDR3 is TGTGCCAGCTCACCAGAAGCCGGATCGTCCTACGAGCAGTACTTC. This translates into CASSPEAGSSYEQYF. The genes are TRBV18 and TRBJ2-7; D remains ambiguous. Trimming removed 2 bases at V and 1 base at J, with 12 bases between. CDR3 length: 15 residues. From germline, CDR1 is KGHSH and CDR2 LQKENI.

The rearrangement uses TRBV6-1 and TRBJ2-1, with D possibly matching TRBD2 (6 bases). The CDR3 covers 14 residues. From germline, CDR1 is MNHNS and CDR2 SASEGT. V was clipped by 8 bases and J by 0 bases, with 11 bases between them. This CDR3 is CASQGRSSYNEQFF. CDR3 DNA: TGTGCCAGCCAAGGGAGGAGCTCCTACAATGAGCAGTTCTTC.

The chain is built from TRBV7-2 and TRBJ2-3; D is unresolved. The V end was cut by 1 base, the J end by 8 bases, with 16 bases between. The CDR3 covers 15 residues. Germline-derived CDR1 and CDR2 are SGHTA and FQGNSA. CDR3 residues: CASSLDPKAAGTQYF. In DNA, the CDR3 is TGTGCCAGCAGCTTAGACCCCAAGGCGGCAGGTACGCAGTATTTT. The whole variable domain, filled in from reference TRBV7-2 and TRBJ2-3, reads GAGVSQSPSNKVTEKGKDVELRCDPISGHTALYWYRQSLGQGLEFLIYFQGNSAPDKSGLPSDRFSAERTGGSVSTLTIQRTQQEDSAVYLCASSLDPKAAGTQYFGPGTRLTVL.

This chain joins TRBV19 and TRBJ2-3, with 7 bases matching TRBD1. This CDR3 has 15 amino acids. Germline CDR1 and CDR2: LNHDA and SQIVND (reference sequence). Germline trimming cut 0 bases from V and 2 bases from J; bases unmatched to any gene: 2. The DNA for the CDR3 is TGTGCCAGTAGTATAGAAGGGGGCGTCACAGATACGCAGTATTTT. This translates into CASSIEGGVTDTQYF.

V and J are TRBV6-1 and TRBJ1-2; possibly TRBD1 for D (5 bases). This CDR3 spans 14 amino acids. Trimming took 1 base from V and 5 from J, leaving 11 bases between them. The germline V gene encodes CDR1 MNHNS and CDR2 SASEGT. The CDR3 loop reads CASSEVRGSYGYTF. CDR3 bases: TGTGCCAGCAGTGAAGTAAGGGGATCTTATGGCTACACCTTC.

V and J are TRBV5-1 and TRBJ1-1; D is uncertain. V was cut by 0 bases and J by 1 base, with 7 bases left in between. The length of the CDR3 is 14 residues. The germline CDR1 and CDR2 sequences are SGHRS and YFSETQ. In DNA, the CDR3 is TGCGCCAGCAGCTTGGCCGGGCAGAACACTGAAGCTTTCTTT. This encodes CASSLAGQNTEAFF.

The chain uses TRBV19 and TRBJ1-6; 8 bases line up with TRBD1. The germline V gene has CDR1 LNHDA and CDR2 SQIVND (reference sequence). Losses at the gene ends were 6 bases for V and 10 bases for J; bases not matched to a gene: 11. This CDR3 has 15 amino acids. CDR3 bases: TGTGCCAGTAGCCCCCGGACAGGGAAAGACTCACCCCTCCACTTT. Translating gives CASSPRTGKDSPLHF.

This clone was detected a few times. The chain combines TRBV4-3 with TRBJ2-7, with D hard to call. The germline CDR1 and CDR2 sequences are LGHNA and YSLEER. The CDR3 sequence is 13 residues long. V shed 0 bases and J shed 2 bases, with 5 bases lying between them. CDR3 DNA sequence: TGCGCCAGCAGCCAAGATCGGGCCTACGAGCAGTACTTC. Translated, it gives CASSQDRAYEQYF.

This clone was seen only a few times. This chain connects TRBV28 to TRBJ1-5; D call uncertain. The CDR3 has 14 amino acids. The V gene lost 4 bases and the J gene lost 9 bases, with 16 bases spanning the gap. From germline, CDR1 is MDHEN and CDR2 SYDVKM. As DNA, the CDR3 is TGTGCCAGCAGTTCCGGGGAGGGATGGCGGCCCCAGCATTTT. Its protein product is CASSSGEGWRPQHF. Full variable domain (outside the CDR3, taken from reference TRBV28 and TRBJ1-5): DVKVTQSSRYLVKRTGEKVFLECVQDMDHENMFWYRQDPGLGLRLIYFSYDVKMKEKGDIPEGYSVSREKKERFSLILESASTNQTSMYLCASSSGEGWRPQHFGDGTRLSIL.

A few counts support this clone. V gene TRBV30 combines with J gene TRBJ1-2, with TRBD1 identical over 8 bases. CDR1 is GTSNPN, CDR2 SVGIG, per germline (reference sequence). With 3 bases clipped from V and 8 bases from J, the junction kept 11 bases outside the gene matches. The CDR3 consists of 14 residues. The CDR3 DNA sequence: TGTGCCTGGAGCCCCGACAGGGGTCGGCGGGGCTACACCTTC. Its protein product is CAWSPDRGRRGYTF.

The J gene is TRBJ1-5, the V gene TRBV18; 8 bases align to TRBD1. V lost 3 bases, J lost 5 bases, and 3 bases stayed unmatched. The germline CDR1 and CDR2 sequences are KGHSH and LQKENI. The CDR3 loop spans 14 amino acids. The CDR3 loop is CASSPDRADQPQHF. CDR3 DNA sequence: TGTGCCAGCTCACCGGACAGGGCCGATCAGCCCCAGCATTTT.

The chain combines TRBV2 with TRBJ1-1; TRBD1 is a possible D gene (5 bases). Germline V gives CDR1 SNHLY, CDR2 FYNNEI. This CDR3 spans 16 amino acids. Between the trimmed V and J ends, which lost 5 bases and 4 bases, there was a span of 20 bases. The CDR3 bases are TGTGCCAGCAGTTCTCTACCAGGGCCAGCGGGCACTGAAGCTTTCTTT. It yields the protein CASSSLPGPAGTEAFF.

The chain combines TRBV29-1 with TRBJ2-2; D not certain. Trimming stripped 5 bases from V and 1 base from J, with 2 bases between. The CDR3 has 11 residues. CDR1 and CDR2 (germline): SQVTM, ANQGSEA. The CDR3 region has the DNA TGCAGCGTTTGGAACACCGGGGAGCTGTTTTTT. It encodes CSVWNTGELFF.

The chain is built from TRBV6-6 and TRBJ2-1; 8 bases line up with TRBD2. The CDR3 spans 15 residues. Germline CDR1 MNHNY, CDR2 SVGAGI (reference sequence). After removal of 4 bases from V and 1 base from J, the junction contained 3 bases not matched to a gene. The CDR3 nucleotides are TGTGCCAGCAGTTCTAGCGGGTTGTCCTACAATGAGCAGTTCTTC. It is translated as CASSSSGLSYNEQFF.

In DNA, the CDR3 is TGTGCCAGCAGCCAAGAGGGAACAGTCTATGGCTACACCTTC. It translates to CASSQEGTVYGYTF. The rearrangement links TRBV4-2 to TRBJ1-2; no definite D call. Germline V gene sequence: CDR1 LGHNA, CDR2 YNFKEQ. This CDR3 has 14 amino acids. V shed 0 bases and J shed 4 bases, with 9 bases lying between them.

The genes are TRBV6-5 and TRBJ1-2; D remains unclear. Deletions cut 0 bases from V and 0 bases from J, with 8 bases between. This CDR3 is 15 amino acids long. Germline CDR1 MNHEY, CDR2 SVGAGI. The CDR3 region is CASSYSDVSNYGYTF. The DNA of the CDR3 is TGTGCCAGCAGTTACTCCGACGTGTCTAACTATGGCTACACCTTC.

In DNA, the CDR3 is TGTGCCAGCAGCCCCAGGGGTAGCGGGGCAAGCACAGATACGCAGTATTTT. Amino acids: CASSPRGSGASTDTQYF. The rearrangement links TRBV13 to TRBJ2-3; 8 positions match TRBD2. Germline V gene data show CDR1 as PRHDT and CDR2 as FYEKMQ (reference sequence). The CDR3 is 17 amino acids. The V gene end was trimmed by 5 bases and the J gene end by 0 bases; junction bases not matched to a gene: 10.

This clone was counted once. CDR3: CASSILLNYEQYF. The CDR3 DNA follows: TGTGCCAGTAGCATCCTCCTAAACTACGAGCAGTACTTC. The chain recombines TRBV19 with TRBJ2-7; no clear D. The CDR3 runs to 13 residues. Deletions cut 6 bases from V and 3 bases from J, with 12 bases between. Germline V gene lookup returns CDR1 LNHDA and CDR2 SQIVND (reference sequence).

J is TRBJ1-3 and V is TRBV7-8, with D tentatively TRBD1 (5 bases). The CDR3 has 15 residues. Trimming pared 3 bases from V and 0 bases from J, leaving 9 bases between. Germline CDR1 SGHVS, CDR2 FQNEAQ. CDR3 loop: CASSFRQSSGNTIYF. In DNA form, the CDR3 reads TGTGCCAGCAGCTTTCGACAGTCCTCTGGAAACACCATATATTTT.

The CDR3 DNA reads as TGTGCCAGCAGCTTAACCGGGACTAGCGGGTACAATGAGCAGTTCTTC. Its translation: CASSLTGTSGYNEQFF. This chain connects TRBV7-3 to TRBJ2-1; the match to TRBD2 covers 12 bases. Trimming removed 0 bases from V and 4 bases from J; junction bases left unmatched: 1. Germline assignment: CDR1 SGHTA and CDR2 FQGTGA. CDR3 size: 16 residues.

The sample holds one count of this clone. The rearrangement links TRBV2 to TRBJ2-1; D is undetermined. Germline V gene lookup returns CDR1 SNHLY and CDR2 FYNNEI. The CDR3 contains 11 residues. V lost 8 bases and J lost 5, with 7 bases in between. CDR3 coding DNA: TGTGCCAGCGTTCTAAACAATGAGCAGTTCTTC. Its translation is CASVLNNEQFF.